Below, one T cell receptor (beta chain) is given with its context. Its antigen remains unidentified. No qualities accompany the bases; no much larger clone lies one base away. The data are from a study of blood T cell repertoires in COVID-19 (dated by TCRdb to about 2020). With regard to the full study: Samples covering the acute and convalescent phases of COVID-19 were provided by collaborators in the United States, Italy and Spain. Nearly every sample came with metadata listing a de-identified subject ID, COVID-19 status, age in years and sex. The prospective study material was composed of cDNA or gDNA derived from T cells, B-cell-depleted T cells, or PBMCs. Where HLA class I and class II types were available, the types were taken from metadata supplied by the sample provider, not from assay-based typing. Subjects who had been exposed to COVID-19, were actively infected with it, or had recovered from it provided the deeply sampled blood TCRbeta repertoires that made up the dataset. A freely available public database, intended as a resource for researchers studying the immune response to SARS-CoV-2, is where the repertoires were released. Samples were obtained from the ongoing ImmuneRACE study (first 160 participants) and from some 1,300 subjects provided by 6 global collaborators.

TCRbeta CDR3 regions were amplified from genomic DNA using the immunoSEQ Assay, a bias-controlled multiplex PCR. The original pipeline was this. Nucleated cell counts per sample were estimated from amplification of reference gene primers within the assay. To quantify the absolute abundance of each unique TCRbeta CDR3 rearrangement, sequence reads were collapsed and filtered. For each sample, productive Simpson clonality was calculated as the square root of Simpson's diversity index across productive rearrangements. This immuneACCESS table, as held by TCRdb, lists in-frame sequences with V and J called but not all clones. Of the missing ones, under half trace to an unresolved V gene in checked studies; the others have no known cause. D and trimming were read from the DNA, whereas the V and J calls and clone size are those reported in that table. The sample table holds 260,000 or so clones, of which 70% to 90% were seen once. Clones ranked in the top ten supply around 15% of the sample.

The paper's findings and limits, for the study overall: The quantity of clinical and demographic metadata differed by source and by participant and was supplied without curation.

In the prospective study, participants were roughly 18 to 100 years old, resided in under 30 geographic areas of the United States, and were enrolled through a virtual design. In the prospective study, participants were assigned to cohorts based on the clinical history participants reported in a screening survey and a study questionnaire. Recovered participants in ImmuneRACE Cohort 3 were defined by two consecutive negative NP/OP PCR tests, clearance by a healthcare professional, or resolution of symptoms. Each participant in the prospective study had whole blood, serum and a nasopharyngeal or oropharyngeal swab collected by mobile phlebotomists. Participants in the prospective study had the option to provide additional blood draws and questionnaires over a roughly two-month period. Before DNA extraction, prospective study blood samples were shipped either frozen or at room temperature. The receptor comes from a man in his late teens or twenties who had recovered from COVID-19. The sequencing sample was made of PBMCs or T cells enriched from blood (not recorded which).

The CDR3 protein: CASSLTGANQPQHF. The DNA sequence reads TGTGCCAGCAGTTTAACAGGGGCCAATCAGCCCCAGCATTTT. This chain is built from TRBV27 and TRBJ1-5; 7 bases in the middle match TRBD1. The germline V gene (reference sequence) supplies CDR1 MNHEY and CDR2 SMNVEV. Here V drops 2 bases and J drops 3 bases, and the junction holds 1 base not matched to any gene. Its CDR3 holds 14 amino acids, cysteine through phenylalanine. Of the read, only the CDR3 DNA is kept; its 42 bases are in frame from base 1.